This note documents a single T cell receptor beta chain sequence. This record comes from a study of patients and donors after allogeneic stem cell transplantation. The CDR3 runs 13 residues. From germline, CDR1 is SNHLY and CDR2 FYNNEI. The ends were cut back, 10 bases at V and 4 bases at J, with 11 bases in the middle. TCRdb processed the RT-PCR reads anew with MiXCR; each CDR3 protein has one entry. The sample lists around 200,000 distinct CDR3 sequences, more than 35% occurring once. The sequence was collected from a human donor who was either an allogeneic HSCT recipient or a stem cell or donor lymphocyte infusion donor (not recorded which). It is not recorded whose cells these are; they may come from a transplant donor. J is TRBJ2-6 and V is TRBV2; D tentatively reads TRBD1 or TRBD2 (5 bases each). Sample: blood, either unsorted or a sorted T cell fraction (not recorded which). The CDR3 DNA reads TGTGCCACATCGGGGCCCGGGGCCAACGTCCTGACTTTC. Amino acid sequence: CATSGPGANVLTF.